Detailed here is one TCR beta chain. Its matching antigen is unknown. CDR1 and CDR2 from the germline V gene are SGHAT and FQNNGV. The CDR3 is 19 amino acids. V gave up 4 bases and J gave up 0 bases; unmatched junction bases: 11. The entry originates in a study of shared clonotypes between healthy human individuals. General study findings and limits: Depth of sequencing was expected to influence donor clonotype sharing.

Repertoires were generated with immunoSEQ multiplex PCR, while TCRdb's copy carries only in-frame clones and drops some. The table records fewer than 3 million clones, just under 95% of them present only once. The rearrangement joins TRBV11-2 to TRBJ1-4, with TRBD1 matching over 10 bases. The specimen was naive CD4+ T cells from PBMCs. Subset in this sample: CD45RA+ positively selected. The receptor's source is a man between 18 and 29 years old in good health. Some clones in this sample may be carry-over from other donors' samples. The DNA of the CDR3 is TGTGCCAGCAGCTGGACAAGGAGCGGGACAGGGGCAACTAATGAAAAACTGTTTTTT. Encoded protein: CASSWTRSGTGATNEKLFF.